The entry below gives a single TCR beta chain sequence along with its context. Its binding antigen is unknown. No much larger clone exists at a distance of one base, and base qualities are not known. The germline V gene (reference sequence) gives CDR1 as LGHDT and CDR2 as YNNKEL. V sheds 6 bases and J sheds 10 bases, leaving 18 bases between their ends. Inclusive of the bounding cysteine and phenylalanine, the CDR3 is 13 residues long. CDR3 DNA only is kept here, 39 bases in frame from base 1. TCRbeta CDR3 regions were amplified from genomic DNA by means of the immunoSEQ Assay, a bias-controlled multiplex PCR. As for the original processing: The number of nucleated cells in each sample was estimated from the amplification of reference gene primers within the assay. To quantify the absolute abundance of each unique TCRbeta CDR3 rearrangement, sequence reads were collapsed and filtered. Productive Simpson clonality was computed per sample as the square root of Simpson's diversity index over productive rearrangements. The table was pulled from immuneACCESS by TCRdb, which kept in-frame rearrangements only. Such tables lose some clones; where checked, under half of the loss comes from unresolved V genes, and the rest has no known cause. V and J calls and clone size come straight from that table; D and trimming were deduced from the DNA. This sample comprises about 180,000 clones, 70% to 90% of them detected only once. The top ten hold under 2% of the sample.

Another Seattle source contributed samples from volunteer blood donors who had recovered from COVID-19. Collaborating institutions collected whole blood in K2EDTA tubes following their own protocols. For TCRbeta analysis, collaborator samples were shipped as frozen whole blood, as isolated PBMCs, or as DNA extracted from either sample type. This entry belongs to a study of blood T cell repertoires in COVID-19 (dated by TCRdb to between 2020 and 2021). General notes on the study: Collaborator samples came from the United States, Italy and Spain and covered acute and convalescent phases of COVID-19. The material from the prospective study consisted of cDNA or gDNA derived from T cells, B-cell-depleted T cells, or PBMCs. The repertoires were made available in a free public database intended to serve as a resource for research on the immune response to SARS-CoV-2. The samples were drawn from the first 160 participants of the ongoing ImmuneRACE study and from under 1,500 subjects provided by 6 global collaborators. Where available, HLA class I and class II types were obtained from metadata supplied by the sample provider rather than from assay-based typing. Sample metadata almost always included a de-identified subject ID, COVID-19 status, age in years and sex. Deeply sampled blood TCRbeta repertoires from subjects exposed to, actively infected with, or recovered from COVID-19 were included in the dataset.

Study-wide conclusions, independent of this receptor: The amount of clinical and demographic metadata varied by source and participant and was provided uncurated.

Material: peripheral blood. The receptor's source is a man aged 18-30 years who had recovered from COVID-19. The chain is assembled from TRBV3-1 (or the pseudogene TRBV3-2) and TRBJ2-5, with a weak D call of TRBD2 (7 bases match). The DNA sequence reads TGTGCCAGCAGAGTAGGGGGGGCCTCGGACCAGTACTTC. This encodes CASRVGGASDQYF.